A single sample is the source of the 6 T cell receptor beta chains below, sequenced in a study of blood T cells in healthy people across ages. Sample-barcoded 5' priming and a J-beta primer mix drove a second PCR of roughly 7 to 11 cycles. MiXCR was run by TCRdb on the 5' RACE reads, yielding one entry per CDR3 protein. The table includes hundreds of thousands of distinct CDR3 sequences, under 30% detected once. Sequencing was carried out using blood. These receptor sequences come from an elderly woman in good health.

A remark on this clonotype: A clone one base away is much larger, so this may be a read error. The genes are TRBV7-2 and TRBJ2-1, with TRBD2 identical over 7 bases. The tail of the sequence fits TRBJ2-7 better, so the J call may be wrong. The germline CDR1 and CDR2 sequences are SGHTA and FQGNSA. CDR3 length: 16 amino acids. CDR3 protein: CASSLAAGVSYNEQYF. The CDR3 coding sequence is TGTGCCAGCAGCTTAGCCGCGGGGGTCTCCTACAATGAGCAGTACTTC.

Of note for this clonotype: A single base separates this from a much larger clone, so it may be a read error. The rearrangement joins TRBV7-2 to TRBJ2-3, with 8 bases lining up with TRBD1. The CDR3 loop spans 13 amino acids. CDR1 and CDR2 from the germline V gene are SGHTA and FQGNSA. The CDR3 DNA sequence: TGTGCCGGCAGCTTAGGGGACAGGAATACGCAGTATTTT. Translated: CAGSLGDRNTQYF. Looking up the rest from reference TRBV7-2 and TRBJ2-3 gives the full variable domain: GAGVSQSPSNKVTEKGKDVELRCDPISGHTALYWYRQSLGQGLEFLIYFQGNSAPDKSGLPSDRFSAERTGGSVSTLTIQRTQQEDSAVYLCAGSLGDRNTQYFGPGTRLTVL.

This clonotype was seen more than once but under ten times. The chain links TRBV7-9 to TRBJ1-6; no clear D. CDR1 and CDR2 (germline): SEHNR, FQNEAQ (reference sequence). The CDR3 consists of 15 residues. V lost 4 bases, J lost 9 bases, and 16 bases lay in between. For the CDR3, the DNA is TGTGCCAGCAGCTCTCGGGCGGGGTCAGGTTCACCCCTCCACTTT. It specifies CASSSRAGSGSPLHF.

The CDR3 sequence is CTSSLDGGRFSGANVLTF. The CDR3 DNA reads as TGTACCAGCAGCTTAGACGGGGGCCGGTTCTCCGGGGCCAACGTCCTGACTTTC. This sequence joins TRBV7-2 and TRBJ2-6; perhaps D is TRBD1 or TRBD2 (6 bases each). The CDR3 loop spans 18 amino acids. Trimming took 1 base from V and 4 from J, leaving 17 bases between them. Looked up from germline, CDR1 is SGHTA and CDR2 is FQGNSA.

In its sample, this clonotype was seen a few times. The chain uses TRBV20-1 and TRBJ2-1, with 10 bases lining up with TRBD2. The germline CDR1 and CDR2 sequences are DFQATT and SNEGSKA (reference sequence). There are 14 residues in the CDR3. Trimming took 2 bases from V and 10 from J; bases not matched to a gene: 8. As DNA, the CDR3 is TGCAGTGCTAGATCCCCGACTAGCGGGCCCGAGCAGTTCTTC. Protein: CSARSPTSGPEQFF.

V is TRBV19 and J is TRBJ1-5, with D uncertain. This CDR3 has 15 residues. Trimming cost V 3 bases and J 4 bases, with 13 bases left between them. Per the germline V gene, CDR1 is LNHDA and CDR2 is SQIVND (reference sequence). The CDR3 DNA follows: TGTGCCAGTAGTATGGTAAGACAAAGTAATCAGCCCCAGCATTTT. It translates to CASSMVRQSNQPQHF. Complete variable domain (other parts from reference TRBV19 and TRBJ1-5): DGGITQSPKYLFRKEGQNVTLSCEQNLNHDAMYWYRQDPGQGLRLIYYSQIVNDFQKGDIAEGYSVSREKKESFPLTVTSAQKNPTAFYLCASSMVRQSNQPQHFGDGTRLSIL.